This entry features one T cell receptor (beta chain) sequence. This entry comes from a study of CD8+CD57+ T cells in acquired aplastic anemia. Trimming cost V 11 bases and J 4 bases, with 23 bases left between them. From germline, CDR1 is LNHDA and CDR2 SQIVND (reference sequence). The CDR3 runs to 15 residues. Genomic DNA served as template for TCR beta VDJ and CDR3 profiling. Each CDR3 protein gets one entry after TCRdb re-called the reads with MiXCR. This sample has over 150,000 distinct CDR3 sequences; roughly half occur once, and the top ten carry roughly 15%. Sequenced input: sorted CD4+, CD8+, or CD8+CD57+ T cells (not recorded which) from PBMCs. The chain couples TRBV19 to TRBJ1-2, with D perhaps matching TRBD1 (5 bases). This sequence originates from a human donor in good health, serving as a control. The CDR3 loop is CASQPAGRGGYGYTF. CDR3 sequence (DNA): TGTGCCTCACAACCCGCAGGGCGAGGTGGCTATGGCTACACCTTC.